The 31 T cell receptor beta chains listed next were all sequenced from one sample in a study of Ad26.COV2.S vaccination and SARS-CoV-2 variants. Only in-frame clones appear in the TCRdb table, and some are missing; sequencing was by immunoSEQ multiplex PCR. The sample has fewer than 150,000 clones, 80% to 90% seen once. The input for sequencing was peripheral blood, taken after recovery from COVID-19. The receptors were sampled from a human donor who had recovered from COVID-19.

The CDR3 region is CASSSGKNTEAFF. The CDR3 DNA reads TGTGCCAGTAGTTCAGGGAAGAACACTGAAGCTTTCTTT. The V gene is TRBV19, the J gene TRBJ1-1; a possible D gene is TRBD1 (5 bases). In germline, CDR1 is LNHDA, CDR2 SQIVND (reference sequence). Deletions cut 5 bases from V and 1 base from J, with 8 bases between. This CDR3 region has 13 residues.

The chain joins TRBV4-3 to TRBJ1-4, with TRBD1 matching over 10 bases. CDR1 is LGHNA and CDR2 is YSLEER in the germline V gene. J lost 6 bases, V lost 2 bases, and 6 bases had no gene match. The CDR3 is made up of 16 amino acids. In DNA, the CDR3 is TGCGCCAGCAGCCAAAGGACAGGGGGACTTGATGAAAAACTGTTTTTT. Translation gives CASSQRTGGLDEKLFF.

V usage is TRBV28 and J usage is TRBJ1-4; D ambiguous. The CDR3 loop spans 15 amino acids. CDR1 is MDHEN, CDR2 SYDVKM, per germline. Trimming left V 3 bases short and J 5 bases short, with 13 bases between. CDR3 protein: CASSFPTETNEKLFF. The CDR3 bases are TGTGCCAGCAGTTTCCCGACGGAAACGAATGAAAAACTGTTTTTT.

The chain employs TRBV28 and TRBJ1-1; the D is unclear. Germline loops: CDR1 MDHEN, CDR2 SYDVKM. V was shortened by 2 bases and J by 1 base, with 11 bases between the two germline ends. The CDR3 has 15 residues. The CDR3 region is CASSLPSDWNTEAFF. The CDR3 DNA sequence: TGTGCCAGCAGTTTACCGTCGGACTGGAACACTGAAGCTTTCTTT. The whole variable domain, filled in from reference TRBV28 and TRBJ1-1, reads DVKVTQSSRYLVKRTGEKVFLECVQDMDHENMFWYRQDPGLGLRLIYFSYDVKMKEKGDIPEGYSVSREKKERFSLILESASTNQTSMYLCASSLPSDWNTEAFFGQGTRLTVV.

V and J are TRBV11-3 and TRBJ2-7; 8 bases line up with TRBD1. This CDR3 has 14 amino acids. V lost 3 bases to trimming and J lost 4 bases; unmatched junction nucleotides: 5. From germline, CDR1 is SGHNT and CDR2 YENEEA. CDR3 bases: TGTGCCAGCAGCTTGACAGGGACAGGATACGAGCAGTACTTC. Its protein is CASSLTGTGYEQYF.

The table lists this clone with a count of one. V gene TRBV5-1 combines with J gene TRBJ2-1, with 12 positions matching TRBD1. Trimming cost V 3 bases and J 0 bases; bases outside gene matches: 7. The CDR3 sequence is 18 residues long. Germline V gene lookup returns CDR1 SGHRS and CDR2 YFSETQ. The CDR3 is CASSSRGQGASSYNEQFF. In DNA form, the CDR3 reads TGCGCCAGCAGCTCTCGGGGACAGGGGGCTTCCTCCTACAATGAGCAGTTCTTC.

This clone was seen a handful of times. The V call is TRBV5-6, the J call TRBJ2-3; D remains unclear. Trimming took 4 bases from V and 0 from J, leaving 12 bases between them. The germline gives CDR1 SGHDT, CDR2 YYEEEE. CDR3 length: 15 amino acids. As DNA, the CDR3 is TGTGCCAGCAGCCCCGTCGCCTTTAGCACAGATACGCAGTATTTT. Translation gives CASSPVAFSTDTQYF.

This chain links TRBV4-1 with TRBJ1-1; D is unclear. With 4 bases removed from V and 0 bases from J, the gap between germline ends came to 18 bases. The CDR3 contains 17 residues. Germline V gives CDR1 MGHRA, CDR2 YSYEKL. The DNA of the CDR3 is TGCGCCAGCAGCCTTAGGACCCTTGGATCCATGAACACTGAAGCTTTCTTT. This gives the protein CASSLRTLGSMNTEAFF.

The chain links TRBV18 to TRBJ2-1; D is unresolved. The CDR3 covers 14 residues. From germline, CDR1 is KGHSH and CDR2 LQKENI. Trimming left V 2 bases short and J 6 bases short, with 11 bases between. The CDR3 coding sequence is TGTGCCAGCTCACCAGCAGAGCCCAGCAATGAGCAGTTCTTC. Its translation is CASSPAEPSNEQFF.

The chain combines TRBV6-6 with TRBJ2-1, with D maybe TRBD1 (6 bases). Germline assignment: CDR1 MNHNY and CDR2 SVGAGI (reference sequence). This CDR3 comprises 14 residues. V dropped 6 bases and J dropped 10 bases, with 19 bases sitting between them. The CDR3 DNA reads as TGTGCCAGCAGCCAGGGGACCTCGCTAGGGGAGCAGTTCTTC. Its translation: CASSQGTSLGEQFF.

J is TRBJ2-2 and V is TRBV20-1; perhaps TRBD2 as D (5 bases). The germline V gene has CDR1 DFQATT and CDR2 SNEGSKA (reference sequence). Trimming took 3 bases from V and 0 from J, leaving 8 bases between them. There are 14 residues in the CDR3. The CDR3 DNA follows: TGCAGTGCTAGTTACGGGGCGAACACCGGGGAGCTGTTTTTT. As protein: CSASYGANTGELFF.

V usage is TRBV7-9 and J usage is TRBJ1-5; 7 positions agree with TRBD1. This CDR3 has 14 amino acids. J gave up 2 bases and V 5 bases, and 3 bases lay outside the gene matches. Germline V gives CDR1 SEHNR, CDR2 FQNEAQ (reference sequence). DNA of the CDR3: TGTGCCAGCAGCAGACAGGGAGGCAATCAGCCCCAGCATTTT. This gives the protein CASSRQGGNQPQHF. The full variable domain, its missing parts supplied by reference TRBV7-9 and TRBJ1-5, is DTGVSQNPRHKITKRGQNVTFRCDPISEHNRLYWYRQTLGQGPEFLTYFQNEAQLEKSRLLSDRFSAERPKGSFSTLEIQRTEQGDSAMYLCASSRQGGNQPQHFGDGTRLSIL.

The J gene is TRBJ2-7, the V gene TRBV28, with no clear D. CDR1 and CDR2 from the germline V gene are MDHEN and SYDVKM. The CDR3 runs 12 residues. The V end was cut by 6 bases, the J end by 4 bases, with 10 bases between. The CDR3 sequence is CASSYDGYEQYF. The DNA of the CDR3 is TGTGCCAGCAGCTATGACGGATACGAGCAGTACTTC.

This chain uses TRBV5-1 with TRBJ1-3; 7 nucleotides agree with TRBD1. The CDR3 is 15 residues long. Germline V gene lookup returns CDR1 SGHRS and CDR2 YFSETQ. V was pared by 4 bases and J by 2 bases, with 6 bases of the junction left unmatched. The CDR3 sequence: CASSPGTAAGNTIYF. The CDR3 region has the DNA TGCGCCAGCAGCCCAGGGACAGCGGCTGGAAACACCATATATTTT. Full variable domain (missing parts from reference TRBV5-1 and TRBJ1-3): KAGVTQTPRYLIKTRGQQVTLSCSPISGHRSVSWYQQTPGQGLQFLFEYFSETQRNKGNFPGRFSGRQFSNSRSEMNVSTLELGDSALYLCASSPGTAAGNTIYFGEGSWLTVV.

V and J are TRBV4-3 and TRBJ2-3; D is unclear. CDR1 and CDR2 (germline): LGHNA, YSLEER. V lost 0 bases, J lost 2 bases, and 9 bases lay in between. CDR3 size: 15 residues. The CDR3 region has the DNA TGCGCCAGCAGCCAAGAAGAACGGATCACAGATACGCAGTATTTT. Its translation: CASSQEERITDTQYF.

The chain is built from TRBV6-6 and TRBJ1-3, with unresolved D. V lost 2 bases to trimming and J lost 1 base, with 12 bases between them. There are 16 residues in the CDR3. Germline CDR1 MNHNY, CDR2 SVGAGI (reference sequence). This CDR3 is CASSYLGRSSGNTIYF. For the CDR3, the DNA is TGTGCCAGCAGTTACCTTGGCAGGTCGTCTGGAAACACCATATATTTT.

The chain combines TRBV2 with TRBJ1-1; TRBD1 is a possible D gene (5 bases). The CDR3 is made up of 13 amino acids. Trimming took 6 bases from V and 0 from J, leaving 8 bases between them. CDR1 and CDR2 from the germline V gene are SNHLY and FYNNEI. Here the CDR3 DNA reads TGTGCCAGCAGAATGACAGTGAACACTGAAGCTTTCTTT. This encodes CASRMTVNTEAFF.

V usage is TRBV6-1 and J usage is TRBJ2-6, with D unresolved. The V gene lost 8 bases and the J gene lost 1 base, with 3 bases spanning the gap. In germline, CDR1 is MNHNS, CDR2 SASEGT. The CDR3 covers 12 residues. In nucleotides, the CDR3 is TGTGCCAGCGAATCTGGGGCCAACGTCCTGACTTTC. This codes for CASESGANVLTF.

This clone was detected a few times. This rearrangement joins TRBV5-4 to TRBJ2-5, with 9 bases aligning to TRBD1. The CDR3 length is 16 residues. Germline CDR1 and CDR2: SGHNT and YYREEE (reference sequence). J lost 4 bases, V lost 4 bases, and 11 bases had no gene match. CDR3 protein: CASSHTGQGWVETQYF. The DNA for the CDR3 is TGTGCCAGCAGCCACACGGGACAGGGATGGGTAGAGACCCAGTACTTC. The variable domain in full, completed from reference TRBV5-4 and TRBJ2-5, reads ETGVTQSPTHLIKTRGQQVTLRCSSQSGHNTVSWYQQALGQGPQFIFQYYREEENGRGNFPPRFSGLQFPNYSSELNVNALELDDSALYLCASSHTGQGWVETQYFGPGTRLLVL.

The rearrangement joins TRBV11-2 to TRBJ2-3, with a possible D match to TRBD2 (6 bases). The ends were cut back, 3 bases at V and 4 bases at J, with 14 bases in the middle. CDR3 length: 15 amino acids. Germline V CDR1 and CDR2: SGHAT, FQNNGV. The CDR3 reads CASSFLSREADTQYF. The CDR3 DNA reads TGTGCCAGCAGCTTTTTGAGCAGGGAGGCAGATACGCAGTATTTT.

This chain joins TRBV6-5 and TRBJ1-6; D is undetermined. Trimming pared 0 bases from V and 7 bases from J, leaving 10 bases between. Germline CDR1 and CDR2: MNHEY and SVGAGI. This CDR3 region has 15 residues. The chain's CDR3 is CASSYSKVGNSPLHF. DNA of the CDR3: TGTGCCAGCAGTTACTCGAAAGTAGGGAATTCACCCCTCCACTTT.

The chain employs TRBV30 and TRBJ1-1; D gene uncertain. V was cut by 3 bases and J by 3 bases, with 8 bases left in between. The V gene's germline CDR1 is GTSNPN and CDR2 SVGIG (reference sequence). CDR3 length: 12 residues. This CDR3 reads CAWSSIDTEAFF. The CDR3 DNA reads TGTGCCTGGAGCTCTATCGACACTGAAGCTTTCTTT.

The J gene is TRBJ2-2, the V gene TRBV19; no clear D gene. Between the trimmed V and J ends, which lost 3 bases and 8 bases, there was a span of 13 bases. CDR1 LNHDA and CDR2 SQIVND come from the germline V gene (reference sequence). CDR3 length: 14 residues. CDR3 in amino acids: CASSIPGLTGELFF. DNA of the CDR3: TGTGCCAGTAGTATCCCGGGCTTGACTGGGGAGCTGTTTTTT.

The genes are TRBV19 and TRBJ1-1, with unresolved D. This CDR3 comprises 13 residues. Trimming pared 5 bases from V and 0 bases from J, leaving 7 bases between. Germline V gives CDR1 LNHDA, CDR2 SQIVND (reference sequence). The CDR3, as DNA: TGTGCCAGTAGTGGCTCATTGAACACTGAAGCTTTCTTT. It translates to CASSGSLNTEAFF.

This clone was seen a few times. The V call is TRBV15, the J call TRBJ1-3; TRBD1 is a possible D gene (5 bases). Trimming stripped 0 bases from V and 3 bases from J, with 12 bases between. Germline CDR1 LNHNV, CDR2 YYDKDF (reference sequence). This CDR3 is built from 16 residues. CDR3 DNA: TGTGCCACCAGCAGAGATAGGGGCGCTTATGGAAACACCATATATTTT. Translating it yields CATSRDRGAYGNTIYF.

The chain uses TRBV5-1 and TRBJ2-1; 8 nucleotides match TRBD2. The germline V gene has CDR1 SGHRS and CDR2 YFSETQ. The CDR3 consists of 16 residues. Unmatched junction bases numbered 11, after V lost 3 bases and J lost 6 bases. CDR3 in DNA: TGCGCCAGCAGCTCGCCGCACTTAGCGGGGCTCAATGAGCAGTTCTTC. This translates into CASSSPHLAGLNEQFF.

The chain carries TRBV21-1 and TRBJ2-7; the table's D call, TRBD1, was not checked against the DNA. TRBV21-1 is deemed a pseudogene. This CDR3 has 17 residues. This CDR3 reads CASSKALITGQTYEQYF. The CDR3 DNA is TGTGCCAGCAGCAAAGCGCTTATAACGGGACAGACCTACGAGCAGTACTTC.

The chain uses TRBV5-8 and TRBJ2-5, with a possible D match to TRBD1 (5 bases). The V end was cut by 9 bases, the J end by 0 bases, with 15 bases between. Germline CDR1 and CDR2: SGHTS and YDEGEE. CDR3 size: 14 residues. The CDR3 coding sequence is TGTGCCATCCCCGGTCCAGGGTACCAAGAGACCCAGTACTTC. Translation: CAIPGPGYQETQYF.

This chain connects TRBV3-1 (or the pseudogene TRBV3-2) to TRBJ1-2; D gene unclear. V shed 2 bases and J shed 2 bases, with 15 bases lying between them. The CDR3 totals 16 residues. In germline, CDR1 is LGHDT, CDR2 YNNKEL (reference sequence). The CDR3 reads CASSQPRLLGNYGYTF. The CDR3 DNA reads TGTGCCAGCAGCCAACCCCGACTCTTAGGGAACTATGGCTACACCTTC.

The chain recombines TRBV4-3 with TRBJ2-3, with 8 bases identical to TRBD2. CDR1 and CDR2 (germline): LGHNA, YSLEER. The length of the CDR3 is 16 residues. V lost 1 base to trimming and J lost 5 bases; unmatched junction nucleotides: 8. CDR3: CASSQASRGGVDTQYF. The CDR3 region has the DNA TGCGCCAGCAGCCAAGCGTCCCGGGGGGGAGTAGATACGCAGTATTTT.

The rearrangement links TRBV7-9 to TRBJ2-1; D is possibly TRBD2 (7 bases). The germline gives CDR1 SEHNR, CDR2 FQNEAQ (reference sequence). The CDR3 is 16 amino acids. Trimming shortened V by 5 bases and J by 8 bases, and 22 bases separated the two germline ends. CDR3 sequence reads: CASSPTSRGGLDEQFF. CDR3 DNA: TGTGCCAGCAGCCCCACATCGAGGGGGGGGCTTGATGAGCAGTTCTTC.